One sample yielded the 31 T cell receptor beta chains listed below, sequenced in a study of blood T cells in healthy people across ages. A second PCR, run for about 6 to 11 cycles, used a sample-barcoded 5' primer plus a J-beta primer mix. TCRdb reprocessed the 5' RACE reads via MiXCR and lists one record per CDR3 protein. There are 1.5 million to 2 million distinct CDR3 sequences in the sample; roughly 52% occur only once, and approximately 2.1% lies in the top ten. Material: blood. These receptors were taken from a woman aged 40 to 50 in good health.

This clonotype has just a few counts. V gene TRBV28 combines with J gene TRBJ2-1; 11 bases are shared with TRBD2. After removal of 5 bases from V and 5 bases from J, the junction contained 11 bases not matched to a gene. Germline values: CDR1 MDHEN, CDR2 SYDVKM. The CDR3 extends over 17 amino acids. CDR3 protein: CASSRGGLAGGHNEQFF. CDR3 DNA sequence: TGTGCCAGCAGTCGGGGGGGGCTAGCGGGGGGCCACAATGAGCAGTTCTTC.

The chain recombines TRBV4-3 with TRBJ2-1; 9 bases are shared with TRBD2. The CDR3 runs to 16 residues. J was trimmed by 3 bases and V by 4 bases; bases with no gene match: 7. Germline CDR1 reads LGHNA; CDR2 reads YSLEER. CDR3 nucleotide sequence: TGCGCCAGCAGCCGAGATTCAGCGGGGGGCTACAATGAGCAGTTCTTC. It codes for CASSRDSAGGYNEQFF.

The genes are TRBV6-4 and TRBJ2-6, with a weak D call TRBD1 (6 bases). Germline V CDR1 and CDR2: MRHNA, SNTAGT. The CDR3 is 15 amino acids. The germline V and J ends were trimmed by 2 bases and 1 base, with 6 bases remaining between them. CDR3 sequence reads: CASSDGTSGANVLTF. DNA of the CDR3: TGTGCCAGCAGTGACGGGACATCTGGGGCCAACGTCCTGACTTTC.

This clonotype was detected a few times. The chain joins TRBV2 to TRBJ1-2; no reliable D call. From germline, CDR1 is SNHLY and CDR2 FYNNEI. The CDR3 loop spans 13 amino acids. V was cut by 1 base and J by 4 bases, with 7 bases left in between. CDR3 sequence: CASSEEFSYGYTF. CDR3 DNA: TGTGCCAGCAGTGAAGAGTTCTCCTATGGCTACACCTTC.

The CDR3 region has the DNA TGTGCCAGCAGTTTCGCTAGACAGGGTAACCAAGAGACCCAGTACTTC. It encodes CASSFARQGNQETQYF. V usage is TRBV27 and J usage is TRBJ2-5; 7 bases map to TRBD1. Germline assignment: CDR1 MNHEY and CDR2 SMNVEV (reference sequence). This CDR3 region has 16 residues. Trimming cost V 3 bases and J 0 bases; bases outside gene matches: 7.

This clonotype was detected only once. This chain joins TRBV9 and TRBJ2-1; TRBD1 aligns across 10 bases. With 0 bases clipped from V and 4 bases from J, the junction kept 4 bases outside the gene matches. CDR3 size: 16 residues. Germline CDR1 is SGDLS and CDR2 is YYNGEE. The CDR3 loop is CASSVGVGQGYNEQFF. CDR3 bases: TGTGCCAGCAGCGTAGGAGTGGGACAGGGGTACAATGAGCAGTTCTTC.

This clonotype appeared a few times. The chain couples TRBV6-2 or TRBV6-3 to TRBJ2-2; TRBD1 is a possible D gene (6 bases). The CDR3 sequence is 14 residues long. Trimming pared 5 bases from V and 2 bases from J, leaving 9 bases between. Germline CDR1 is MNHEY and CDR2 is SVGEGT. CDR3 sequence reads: CASSRDTNTGELFF. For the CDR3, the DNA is TGTGCCAGCAGTCGGGACACTAACACCGGGGAGCTGTTTTTT.

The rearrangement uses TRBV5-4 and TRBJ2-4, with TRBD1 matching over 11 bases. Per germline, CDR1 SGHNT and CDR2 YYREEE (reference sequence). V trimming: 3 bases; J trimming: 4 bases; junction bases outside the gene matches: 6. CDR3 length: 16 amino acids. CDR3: CASSSGTGGTKNIQYF. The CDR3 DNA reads TGTGCCAGCAGCTCCGGGACAGGGGGTACAAAAAACATTCAGTACTTC.

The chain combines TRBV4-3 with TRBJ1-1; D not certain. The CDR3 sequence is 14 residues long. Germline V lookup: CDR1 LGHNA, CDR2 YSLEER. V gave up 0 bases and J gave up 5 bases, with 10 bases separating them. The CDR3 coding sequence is TGCGCCAGCAGCCAAGATGGGGTTTCTACTGAAGCTTTCTTT. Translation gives CASSQDGVSTEAFF.

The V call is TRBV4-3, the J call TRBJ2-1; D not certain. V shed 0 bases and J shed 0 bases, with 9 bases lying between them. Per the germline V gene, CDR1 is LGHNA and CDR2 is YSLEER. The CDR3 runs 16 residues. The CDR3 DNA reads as TGCGCCAGCAGCCAAGAGACATATAGCTCCTACAATGAGCAGTTCTTC. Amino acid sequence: CASSQETYSSYNEQFF.

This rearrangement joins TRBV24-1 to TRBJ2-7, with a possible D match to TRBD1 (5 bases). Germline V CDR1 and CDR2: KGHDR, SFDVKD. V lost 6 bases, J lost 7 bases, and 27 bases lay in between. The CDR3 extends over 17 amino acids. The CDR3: CATSRQSRSSWGDEQYF. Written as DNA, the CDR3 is TGTGCCACCAGTCGACAGTCTCGTTCCTCGTGGGGTGATGAGCAGTACTTC.

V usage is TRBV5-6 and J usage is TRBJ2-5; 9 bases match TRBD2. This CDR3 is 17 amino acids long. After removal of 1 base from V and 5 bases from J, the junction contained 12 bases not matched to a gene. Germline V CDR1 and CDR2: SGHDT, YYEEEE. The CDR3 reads CASSLPGRGGGAETQYF. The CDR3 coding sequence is TGTGCCAGCAGCTTGCCCGGTCGTGGCGGGGGGGCGGAGACCCAGTACTTC.

The CDR3 DNA sequence: TGCGCCAGCAGCTTCGGGGTCCCGGGGATAACCGGGGAGCTGTTTTTT. Protein: CASSFGVPGITGELFF. The rearrangement uses TRBV5-1 and TRBJ2-2; a possible D gene is TRBD2 (5 bases). The CDR3 totals 16 residues. Trimming stripped 2 bases from V and 5 bases from J, with 16 bases between. Germline loops: CDR1 SGHRS, CDR2 YFSETQ.

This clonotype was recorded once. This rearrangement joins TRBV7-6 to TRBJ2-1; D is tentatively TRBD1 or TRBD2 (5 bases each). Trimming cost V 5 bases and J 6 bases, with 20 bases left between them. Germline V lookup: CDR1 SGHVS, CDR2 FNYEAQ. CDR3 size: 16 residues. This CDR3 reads CASSAMAQRGSNEQFF. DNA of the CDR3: TGTGCCAGCAGCGCGATGGCCCAGAGGGGCAGCAATGAGCAGTTCTTC.

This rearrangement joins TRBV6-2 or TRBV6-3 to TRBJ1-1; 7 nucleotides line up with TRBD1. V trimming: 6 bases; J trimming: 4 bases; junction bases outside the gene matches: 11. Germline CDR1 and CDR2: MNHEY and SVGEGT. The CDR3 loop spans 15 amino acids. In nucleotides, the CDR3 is TGTGCCAGCAGCCGTGACAGGGTTTTCGGCACTGAAGCTTTCTTT. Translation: CASSRDRVFGTEAFF.

The CDR3 coding sequence is TGTGCCAGCACTAACAGGGGAGCCGAGCAGTACTTC. Its translation: CASTNRGAEQYF. The V and J genes are TRBV2 and TRBJ2-5; 7 nucleotides align to TRBD1. The end of the DNA aligns better with TRBJ2-7, so the J call may be wrong. This CDR3 is built from 12 residues. Germline V gives CDR1 SNHLY, CDR2 FYNNEI.

The CDR3 region is CASSFTTGTNSYEQYF. DNA for the CDR3: TGTGCCAGCAGCTTTACCACCGGGACTAACTCCTACGAGCAGTACTTC. The chain recombines TRBV5-6 with TRBJ2-7; 7 nucleotides agree with TRBD2. Germline V gene sequence: CDR1 SGHDT, CDR2 YYEEEE. The CDR3 is 16 amino acids. Germline trimming cut 2 bases from V and 0 bases from J; bases unmatched to any gene: 8.

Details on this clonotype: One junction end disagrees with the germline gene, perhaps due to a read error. The CDR3 DNA reads TGTGCCAGCAGCTCCTCCAGTGGACTGTATGGTTACACCTTC. As protein: CASSSSSGLYGYTF. The chain employs TRBV7-9 and TRBJ1-2; D gene uncertain. The CDR3 loop spans 14 amino acids. Germline V gene data show CDR1 as SEHNR and CDR2 as FQNEAQ (reference sequence).

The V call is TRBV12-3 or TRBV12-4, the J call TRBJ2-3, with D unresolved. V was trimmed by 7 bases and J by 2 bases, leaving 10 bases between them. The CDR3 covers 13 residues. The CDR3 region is CASTGPDTDTQYF. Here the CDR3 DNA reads TGTGCCAGCACAGGCCCGGACACAGATACGCAGTATTTT.

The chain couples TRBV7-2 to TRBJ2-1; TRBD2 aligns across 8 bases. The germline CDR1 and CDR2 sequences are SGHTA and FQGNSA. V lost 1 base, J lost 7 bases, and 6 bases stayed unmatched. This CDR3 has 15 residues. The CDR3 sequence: CASSLDVAGLNEQFF. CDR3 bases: TGTGCCAGCAGCTTAGATGTAGCGGGGTTGAATGAGCAGTTCTTC.

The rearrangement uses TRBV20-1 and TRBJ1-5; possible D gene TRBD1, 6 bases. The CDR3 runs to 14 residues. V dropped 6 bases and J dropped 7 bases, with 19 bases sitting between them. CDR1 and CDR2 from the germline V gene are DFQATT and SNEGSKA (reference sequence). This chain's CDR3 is CSAGRWGANQPQHF. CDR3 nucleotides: TGCAGTGCCGGTCGTTGGGGGGCGAACCAGCCCCAGCATTTT.

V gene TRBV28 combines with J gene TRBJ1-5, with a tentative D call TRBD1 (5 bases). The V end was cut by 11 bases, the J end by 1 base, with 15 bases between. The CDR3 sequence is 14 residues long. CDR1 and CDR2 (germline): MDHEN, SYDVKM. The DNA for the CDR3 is TGTGCCTCGGCAGGGCGTGAGAGCAATCAGCCCCAGCATTTT. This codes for CASAGRESNQPQHF. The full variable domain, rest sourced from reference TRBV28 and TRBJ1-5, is DVKVTQSSRYLVKRTGEKVFLECVQDMDHENMFWYRQDPGLGLRLIYFSYDVKMKEKGDIPEGYSVSREKKERFSLILESASTNQTSMYLCASAGRESNQPQHFGDGTRLSIL.

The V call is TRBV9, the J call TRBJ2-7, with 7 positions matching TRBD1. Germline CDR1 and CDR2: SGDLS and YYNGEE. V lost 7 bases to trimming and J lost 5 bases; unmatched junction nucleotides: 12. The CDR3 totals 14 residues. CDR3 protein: CASGRHFQGDEQYF. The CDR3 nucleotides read TGTGCCAGCGGGAGACACTTTCAGGGGGACGAGCAGTACTTC.

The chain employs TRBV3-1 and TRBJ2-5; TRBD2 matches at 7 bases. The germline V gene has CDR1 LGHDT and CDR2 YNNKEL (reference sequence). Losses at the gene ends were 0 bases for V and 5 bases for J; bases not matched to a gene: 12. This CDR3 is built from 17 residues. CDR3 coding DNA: TGTGCCAGCAGCCAAGACCGAAATATCGGAGCGGGGGAGACCCAGTACTTC. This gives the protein CASSQDRNIGAGETQYF.

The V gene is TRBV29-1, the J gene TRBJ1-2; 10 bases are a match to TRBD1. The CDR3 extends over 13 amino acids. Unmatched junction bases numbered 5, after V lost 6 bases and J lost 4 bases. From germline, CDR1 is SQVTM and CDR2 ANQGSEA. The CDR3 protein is CSVGGTGVYGYTF. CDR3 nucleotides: TGCAGCGTCGGGGGGACAGGGGTCTATGGCTACACCTTC. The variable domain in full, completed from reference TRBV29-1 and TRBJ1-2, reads SAVISQKPSRDICQRGTSLTIQCQVDSQVTMMFWYRQQPGQSLTLIATANQGSEATYESGFVIDKFPISRPNLTFSTLTVSNMSPEDSSIYLCSVGGTGVYGYTFGSGTRLTVV.

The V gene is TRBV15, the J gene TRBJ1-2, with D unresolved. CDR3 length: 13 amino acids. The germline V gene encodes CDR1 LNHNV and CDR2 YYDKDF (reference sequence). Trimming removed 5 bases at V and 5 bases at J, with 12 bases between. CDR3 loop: CATSFQTRYGYTF. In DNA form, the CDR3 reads TGTGCCACCAGCTTCCAAACACGGTATGGCTACACCTTC.

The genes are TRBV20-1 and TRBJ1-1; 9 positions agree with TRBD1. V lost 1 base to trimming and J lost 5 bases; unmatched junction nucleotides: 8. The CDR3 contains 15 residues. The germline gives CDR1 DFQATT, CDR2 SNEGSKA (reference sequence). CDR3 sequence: CSARAVPGQGTEAFF. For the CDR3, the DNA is TGCAGTGCTAGAGCAGTGCCGGGACAGGGAACTGAAGCTTTCTTT.

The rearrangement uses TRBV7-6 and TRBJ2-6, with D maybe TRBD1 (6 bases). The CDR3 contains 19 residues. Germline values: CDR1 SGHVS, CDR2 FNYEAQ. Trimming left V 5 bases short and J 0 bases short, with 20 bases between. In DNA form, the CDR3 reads TGTGCCAGCAGCCCTCAAGCCCCGACAGGTAACTCTGGGGCCAACGTCCTGACTTTC. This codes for CASSPQAPTGNSGANVLTF.

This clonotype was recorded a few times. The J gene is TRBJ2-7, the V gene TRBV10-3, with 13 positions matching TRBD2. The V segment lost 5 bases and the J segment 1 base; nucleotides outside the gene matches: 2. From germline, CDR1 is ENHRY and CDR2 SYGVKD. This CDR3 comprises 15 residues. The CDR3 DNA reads TGTGCCATCAGTACGGGACTAGCGGGGTCCTACGAGCAGTACTTC. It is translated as CAISTGLAGSYEQYF.

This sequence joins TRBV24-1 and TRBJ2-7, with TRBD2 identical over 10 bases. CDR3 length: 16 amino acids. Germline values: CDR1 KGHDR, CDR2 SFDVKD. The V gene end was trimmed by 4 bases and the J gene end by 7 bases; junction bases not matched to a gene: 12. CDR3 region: CATSDRSGGANNEQYF. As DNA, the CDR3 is TGTGCCACCAGTGACCGAAGCGGGGGGGCGAACAATGAGCAGTACTTC.

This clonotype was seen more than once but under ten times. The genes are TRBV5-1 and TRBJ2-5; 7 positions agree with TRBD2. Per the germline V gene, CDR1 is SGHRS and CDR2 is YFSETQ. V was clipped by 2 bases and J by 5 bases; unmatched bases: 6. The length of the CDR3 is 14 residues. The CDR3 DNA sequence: TGCGCCAGCAGCTTCCCCAGCGGGGTGGAGACCCAGTACTTC. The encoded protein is CASSFPSGVETQYF.